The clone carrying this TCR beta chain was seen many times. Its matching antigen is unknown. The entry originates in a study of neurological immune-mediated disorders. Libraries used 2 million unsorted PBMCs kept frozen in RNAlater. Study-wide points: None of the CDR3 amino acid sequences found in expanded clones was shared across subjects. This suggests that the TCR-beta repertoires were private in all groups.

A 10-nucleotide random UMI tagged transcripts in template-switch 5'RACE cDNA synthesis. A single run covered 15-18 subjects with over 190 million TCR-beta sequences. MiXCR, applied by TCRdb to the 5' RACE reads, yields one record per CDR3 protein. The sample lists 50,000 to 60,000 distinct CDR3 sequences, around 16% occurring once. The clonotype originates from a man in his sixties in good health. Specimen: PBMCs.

CDR3 loop: CASSGNYEQYF. The CDR3 bases are TGTGCCAGCAGTGGAAACTACGAGCAGTACTTC. The chain is built from TRBV28 and TRBJ2-7; no firm D call. Looked up from germline, CDR1 is MDHEN and CDR2 is SYDVKM. Trimming shortened V by 5 bases and J by 3 bases, and 5 bases separated the two germline ends. The CDR3 runs to 11 residues.